This is a list of T cell receptor beta chains from one sample in a study of regulatory T cells in long-lasting Graves disease. TCRdb used MiXCR to reprocess the multiplex PCR reads, holding one entry per CDR3 protein. Of about 450,000 distinct CDR3 sequences in the sample, around 22% were seen once. The specimen comprised peripheral blood mononuclear cells (PBMCs), sampled when the disease was refractory, from a patient treated with antithyroid drugs. The receptor set was obtained from a female donor with Graves disease. Both conserved end residues are part of each CDR3. D genes are given only for firm matches. Size values are once, few and many counts, or a class for expanded clones, and some rows have none.

CDR3 DNA	CDR3 protein	clone size	V gene	J gene	D gene
TGTGCCAGCAGTTTGGGGACAGGGGCACTTAAAGAGACCCAGTACTTC	CASSLGTGALKETQYF	-	TRBV28	TRBJ2-5	TRBD1
TGTGCCAGCAGTACCCCAGGGTGGTCCTACGAGCAGTACTTC	CASSTPGWSYEQYF	many	TRBV28	TRBJ2-7	-
TGTGCCAGTAGTATGGAGCCTCGAGGGAACACTGAAGCTTTCTTT	CASSMEPRGNTEAFF	few	TRBV19	TRBJ1-1	-
TGTGCCAGCAGCTCAGACCTAGCTTCCTACGAGCAGTACTTC	CASSSDLASYEQYF	-	TRBV7-9	TRBJ2-7	-
TGTGCCAGCAGCGTACATACTAGCTCCGTGACGGGGGGGTACTTC	CASSVHTSSVTGGYF	many	TRBV28	TRBJ2-7	TRBD2
TGTGCCAGTACCCCGGAGGGGGCGAGCTATGGCTACACCTTC	CASTPEGASYGYTF	-	TRBV19	TRBJ1-2	TRBD1
TGTGCCACAGACTACCCGAACACCGGGGAGCTGTTTTTT	CATDYPNTGELFF	-	TRBV7-2	TRBJ2-2	-
TGTGCCAGCTCAACGGACAGGGGGCAGGAGACCCAGTACTTC	CASSTDRGQETQYF	many	TRBV18	TRBJ2-5	TRBD1
TGTGCCAGCAGTGAATCTAGCGGGAGTGCCTACAATGAGCAGTTCTTC	CASSESSGSAYNEQFF	-	TRBV25-1	TRBJ2-1	TRBD2
TGTGCCACCAGCAGCGGGACTAGCGGGAGTTACGAGCAGTACTTC	CATSSGTSGSYEQYF	-	TRBV15	TRBJ2-7	TRBD2
TGTGCCAGCGTCCCTGAGGGAGTTGCCTACGAGCAGTACTTC	CASVPEGVAYEQYF	many	TRBV7-9	TRBJ2-7	-
TGTGCCTCGTCCGGACAGGGCCGAGAGACCCAGTACTTC	CASSGQGRETQYF	many	TRBV28	TRBJ2-5	TRBD1
TGCGCCAGCAGCCTTGAGGCGACAAATCAGCCCCAGCATTTT	CASSLEATNQPQHF	-	TRBV4-1	TRBJ1-5	-
TGTGCCTGGGGGACAGGGGTCCCTGAAAAACTGTTTTTT	CAWGTGVPEKLFF	-	TRBV30	TRBJ1-4	TRBD1
TGTGCCAGCTCACCACGGGGTCAGGGCCAGGGCTATGGCTACACCTTC	CASSPRGQGQGYGYTF	few	TRBV18	TRBJ1-2	-
TGTGCCAGCAGCCACGTCCCCGCTAGCCAATTCCCCTACAATGAGCAGTTCTTC	CASSHVPASQFPYNEQFF	-	TRBV7-8	TRBJ2-1	-
TGTGCCTTCCAACCGGGCGTCCACGAGCAGTACTTC	CAFQPGVHEQYF	many	TRBV30	TRBJ2-7	-
TGTGCCAGCAGTGGACTTGGGGGGGGTTTTGGAGCTTTCTTT	CASSGLGGGFGAFF	-	TRBV6-4	TRBJ1-1	-
TGTGCCAGCAGTTCCGGGGGACAAAGGGTCAAAAACATTCAGTACTTC	CASSSGGQRVKNIQYF	few	TRBV6-5	TRBJ2-4	-
TGCAGCGCGGGGCACGGTGGGGGAGAGACCCAGTACTTC	CSAGHGGGETQYF	many	TRBV29-1	TRBJ2-5	-
TGTGCCAGCAGTGACAGCTACCGGGACAGATTCTATGGCTACACCTTC	CASSDSYRDRFYGYTF	many	TRBV6-1	TRBJ1-2	TRBD1
TGCGCCAGCAGCCAAGATCGCAATCCTTATGAAAAACTGTTTTTT	CASSQDRNPYEKLFF	few	TRBV4-1	TRBJ1-4	-
TGCAGTGCTAGGACAGCGAAGCAAAATAGCAATCAGCCCCAGCATTTT	CSARTAKQNSNQPQHF	few	TRBV20-1	TRBJ1-5	-
TGTGCCTGGAGTCCCAACAGGGTCACCGGGGAGCTGTTTTTT	CAWSPNRVTGELFF	-	TRBV30	TRBJ2-2	-
TGTGCCAGCAGTCAAAGGGCGGACACTGAAGCTTTCTTT	CASSQRADTEAFF	few	TRBV6-2/TRBV6-3	TRBJ1-1	-
TGTGCCAGCGGTCCTCCCGGGACAGGTAAAGAGACCCAGTACTTC	CASGPPGTGKETQYF	-	TRBV6-2/TRBV6-3	TRBJ2-5	TRBD1
TGTGCCAGCAGTTACGGAACATCTGGGGCCAACGTCCTGACTTTC	CASSYGTSGANVLTF	few	TRBV28	TRBJ2-6	-
TGCAGCGTTAGGACAGGGATGTCCTACGAGCAGTACTTC	CSVRTGMSYEQYF	-	TRBV29-1	TRBJ2-7	TRBD1
TGCGCCAGCAGCTTGGTTAGCGGGAGTGCCAATGAGCAGTTCTTC	CASSLVSGSANEQFF	-	TRBV5-1	TRBJ2-1	TRBD2
TGTGCCAGCAGCAGACAGGAAGGCGAGCAGTACTTC	CASSRQEGEQYF	many	TRBV7-2	TRBJ2-7	-
TGTGCCAGCAGTCCGAGAGACGATCAGCCCCAGCATTTT	CASSPRDDQPQHF	many	TRBV28	TRBJ1-5	-
TGTGCCAGCAGACGGACAGGGGGTTTCTACGAGCAGTACTTC	CASRRTGGFYEQYF	-	TRBV6-2/TRBV6-3	TRBJ2-7	TRBD1
TGCAGTGCTAGCGGCCCTAGCAATCAGCCCCAGCATTTT	CSASGPSNQPQHF	-	TRBV20-1	TRBJ1-5	-
TGTGCCAGCAGCTTAGCGAGGGGGACGATGTCCTATGGCTACACCTTC	CASSLARGTMSYGYTF	once	TRBV7-2	TRBJ1-2	-
TGTGCCAGCAGTGAACGTCCAGGGAGGGGAAACACCATATATTTT	CASSERPGRGNTIYF	few	TRBV2	TRBJ1-3	-